This T cell receptor beta chain was documented in a study of blood T cell repertoires in COVID-19. Background on the study: The origin of the acute and convalescent COVID-19 samples was the United States, Italy and Spain.

Donors were grouped by their self-reported clinical history. Recovered Cohort 3 donors showed two negative PCRs, clearance, or symptom resolution. Under the authors' procedure: Amplification with reference gene primers provided the estimates of nucleated cell counts. Assay: immunoSEQ multiplex PCR; the TCRdb copy retains only in-frame clones and omits some. V and J calls and clone size follow that table, whereas D and trimming were derived from the DNA. The sample records under 200,000 clones, around 89% being singletons. Looked up from germline, CDR1 is SEHNR and CDR2 is FQNEAQ (reference sequence). This CDR3 region has 16 residues. V lost 2 bases, J lost 13 bases, and 14 bases stayed unmatched.

Sequencing was performed on PBMCs or T cells enriched from blood (not recorded which). This TCR was recovered from a woman between 18 and 29 years old who had recovered from COVID-19. The J gene is TRBJ2-2, the V gene TRBV7-9; 9 positions agree with TRBD2. CDR3 nucleotide sequence: TGTGCCAGCAGCTTACAGCGGGAGGCGTCCAAGGGTGGGCTGTTTTTT. It codes for CASSLQREASKGGLFF.